The entry that follows covers one TCR beta chain sequence. The CDR3 has 16 residues. The germline V gene encodes CDR1 SGHRS and CDR2 YFSETQ. V was clipped by 4 bases and J by 3 bases; unmatched bases: 11. The data derive from a study of blood T cell repertoires in COVID-19. Original processing methods: Amplification of reference gene primers provided the estimated nucleated cell counts. Some clones are missing from TCRdb's copy, which holds only in-frame ones; the method was immunoSEQ multiplex PCR. D and trimming come from the DNA, and the V and J calls and clone size come from that table. The sample includes roughly 63,000 clones, 60% to 80% seen only once; the top ten take roughly 12%.

This TCR came from a man aged 80 or over with acute or convalescent COVID-19. The rearrangement uses TRBV5-1 and TRBJ2-3; 7 nucleotides agree with TRBD1. Sequencing was performed on peripheral blood. The CDR3 coding sequence is TGCGCCAGCAGCGACTACCCCGGGACAGTAACAGATACGCAGTATTTT. This sequence encodes CASSDYPGTVTDTQYF.